Each of the 31 T cell receptor beta chains below was sequenced from the same sample in a study of human T cells and chemical hapten exposure. The time point was: pre-sensitization, week 0. Documented treatment: therapeutic diphenylcyclopropenone sensitization with weekly scalp DPC. From the RACE reads, TCRdb called clonotypes with MiXCR, one entry per CDR3 protein. The table includes 50,000 to 65,000 distinct CDR3 sequences, around 6.6% detected once. The sequencing used whole blood, collected in connection with sensitization to the hapten diphenylcyclopropenone (DPC). The receptors were gathered from a woman aged 30 to 39 with alopecia areata. Some clones in this sample may be carry-over from other donors' samples.

There are a few counts of this clonotype. Just one base apart from a much larger clone, this may be a read error. The V and J genes are TRBV20-1 and TRBJ2-7; D is unclear. The germline CDR1 and CDR2 sequences are DFQATT and SNEGSKA (reference sequence). V was clipped by 4 bases and J by 2 bases, with 12 bases between them. This CDR3 has 13 amino acids. The CDR3 is CSATWVSPYEQYF. For the CDR3, the DNA is TGCAGTGCTACGTGGGTCAGCCCCTACGAGCAGTACTTC.

Ten or more counts support this clonotype. The chain carries TRBV6-2 or TRBV6-3 and TRBJ2-7; weak D call: TRBD1 (6 bases). Germline CDR1 MNHEY, CDR2 SVGEGT. Between the trimmed V and J ends, which lost 7 bases and 2 bases, there was a span of 21 bases. The CDR3 sequence is 16 residues long. For the CDR3, the DNA is TGTGCCAGCAAAACTGACGGGACAAGATCCACCTACGAGCAGTACTTC. This translates into CASKTDGTRSTYEQYF.

At least ten counts were recorded for this clonotype. The chain recombines TRBV5-1 with TRBJ1-1; TRBD1 might be the D (5 bases). Trimming took off 2 bases at V and 3 bases at J, with 14 bases between the two ends. Germline V gene lookup returns CDR1 SGHRS and CDR2 YFSETQ. The CDR3 is made up of 15 amino acids. The CDR3 sequence is CASSFDGGSDTEAFF. The DNA of the CDR3 is TGCGCCAGCAGCTTTGACGGGGGGTCGGACACTGAAGCTTTCTTT.

This clonotype was seen ten or more times. This sequence joins TRBV27 and TRBJ1-6; D is perhaps TRBD1 (5 bases). Germline CDR1 MNHEY, CDR2 SMNVEV (reference sequence). V gave up 5 bases and J gave up 5 bases, with 13 bases separating them. The CDR3 consists of 15 residues. Written as DNA, the CDR3 is TGTGCCAGCAGTACCAGGGACCATAATAATTCACCCCTCCACTTT. Its translation is CASSTRDHNNSPLHF.

This clonotype was counted between two and nine times. The chain combines TRBV9 with TRBJ2-2; TRBD1 matches at 10 bases. Germline trimming cut 4 bases from V and 4 bases from J; bases unmatched to any gene: 7. Germline values: CDR1 SGDLS, CDR2 YYNGEE. CDR3 length equals 16 residues. DNA of the CDR3: TGTGCCAGCAGCCCCGACAGGGGGCTTGGCACCGGGGAGCTGTTTTTT. It specifies CASSPDRGLGTGELFF. The variable domain in full, with the rest retrieved from reference TRBV9 and TRBJ2-2, is DSGVTQTPKHLITATGQRVTLRCSPRSGDLSVYWYQQSLDQGLQFLIQYYNGEERAKGNILERFSAQQFPDLHSELNLSSLELGDSALYFCASSPDRGLGTGELFFGEGSRLTVL.

This clonotype was observed at least ten times. The gene calls are TRBV5-1 and TRBJ1-2, with a possible D match to TRBD1 (5 bases). This CDR3 region has 14 residues. Per germline, CDR1 SGHRS and CDR2 YFSETQ. The V end was cut by 0 bases, the J end by 3 bases, with 9 bases between. CDR3 protein: CASSLGQFHYGYTF. In nucleotides, the CDR3 is TGCGCCAGCAGCTTGGGACAGTTCCACTATGGCTACACCTTC.

This clonotype was counted at least ten times. DNA of the CDR3: TGCGCCAGCGCTTCAGGGACCTCTGGAAACACCATATATTTT. Protein product: CASASGTSGNTIYF. The genes are TRBV10-1 and TRBJ1-3, with a possible D match to TRBD1 (5 bases). This CDR3 is 14 amino acids long. Germline V gene data show CDR1 as WNHNN and CDR2 as SYGVQD (reference sequence). Deletions cut 8 bases from V and 0 bases from J, with 11 bases between.

This clonotype was found many times. The rearrangement joins TRBV14 to TRBJ2-1; D possibly corresponds to TRBD2 (6 bases). Germline CDR1 is SGHDN and CDR2 is FVKESK. Between the trimmed V and J ends, which lost 2 bases and 0 bases, there was a span of 11 bases. CDR3 length: 16 amino acids. CDR3 in DNA: TGTGCCAGCAGCCAACCGGGACTCAGCTCCTACAATGAGCAGTTCTTC. Translation: CASSQPGLSSYNEQFF.

At least ten counts were recorded for this clonotype. The genes are TRBV30 and TRBJ1-5; D is unresolved. The germline gives CDR1 GTSNPN, CDR2 SVGIG (reference sequence). The CDR3 spans 15 residues. V was clipped by 3 bases and J by 6 bases, with 18 bases between them. The CDR3: CAWSAPISGSQPQHF. The CDR3 DNA reads TGTGCCTGGAGCGCCCCTATCTCGGGGAGTCAGCCCCAGCATTTT.

A few counts support this clonotype. The chain recombines TRBV6-5 with TRBJ2-5; TRBD1 aligns across 7 bases. Germline V gives CDR1 MNHEY, CDR2 SVGAGI. J gave up 3 bases and V 2 bases, and 6 bases lay outside the gene matches. The CDR3 has 15 amino acids. CDR3 in amino acids: CASSYIYDREETQYF. The CDR3 DNA reads as TGTGCCAGCAGTTACATTTATGACAGGGAAGAGACCCAGTACTTC.

This clonotype showed up many times. The rearrangement joins TRBV2 to TRBJ2-1, with a possible D match to TRBD1 (6 bases). This CDR3 spans 15 amino acids. V lost 6 bases and J 0 bases, leaving 12 bases between the germline ends. In germline, CDR1 is SNHLY, CDR2 FYNNEI. This CDR3 reads CASSPDRSSYNEQFF. The DNA for the CDR3 is TGTGCCAGCAGCCCGGACAGAAGCTCCTACAATGAGCAGTTCTTC.

This clonotype was detected ten times or more. The gene calls are TRBV14 and TRBJ1-1; D remains unclear. From germline, CDR1 is SGHDN and CDR2 FVKESK. This CDR3 is 15 amino acids long. V gave up 2 bases and J gave up 1 base, with 11 bases separating them. For the CDR3, the DNA is TGTGCCAGCAGCCAATTTAGGGAGGGGAACACTGAAGCTTTCTTT. This codes for CASSQFREGNTEAFF. The variable domain in full, with the rest retrieved from reference TRBV14 and TRBJ1-1, is EAGVTQFPSHSVIEKGQTVTLRCDPISGHDNLYWYRRVMGKEIKFLLHFVKESKQDESGMPNNRFLAERTGGTYSTLKVQPAELEDSGVYFCASSQFREGNTEAFFGQGTRLTVV.

This clonotype has at least ten counts. The chain has TRBV29-1 and TRBJ1-2; unclear D gene. The CDR3 loop spans 12 amino acids. Germline CDR1 reads SQVTM; CDR2 reads ANQGSEA. V gave up 5 bases and J gave up 10 bases, with 17 bases separating them. CDR3 nucleotide sequence: TGCAGCGTTCTATTCGGTCCTCGAGACTACACCTTC. This encodes CSVLFGPRDYTF.

The table lists this clonotype with many counts. This sequence joins TRBV10-3 and TRBJ2-5, with D uncertain. Germline CDR1 is ENHRY and CDR2 is SYGVKD. This CDR3 comprises 12 residues. Trimming stripped 5 bases from V and 5 bases from J, with 9 bases between. The CDR3: CAISPGGETQYF. In DNA, the CDR3 is TGTGCCATCAGTCCGGGTGGGGAGACCCAGTACTTC.

This clonotype was seen a handful of times. This sequence joins TRBV25-1 and TRBJ1-2, with D perhaps TRBD1 (5 bases). CDR3 length equals 17 residues. Trimming removed 5 bases at V and 2 bases at J, with 21 bases between. The germline gives CDR1 MGHDK, CDR2 SYGVNS. The CDR3: CASSPRTQGFPNYGYTF. The CDR3 nucleotides are TGTGCCAGCAGTCCCCGGACTCAGGGCTTCCCAAACTATGGCTACACCTTC.

This clonotype was seen at least ten times. In DNA, the CDR3 is TGTGCCAGCCATAGCAGGGGAATAGAGGGCACTGAAGCTTTCTTT. It translates to CASHSRGIEGTEAFF. V and J are TRBV6-5 and TRBJ1-1; TRBD1 might be the D (6 bases). With 8 bases removed from V and 4 bases from J, the gap between germline ends came to 20 bases. The CDR3 has 15 residues. The germline V gene encodes CDR1 MNHEY and CDR2 SVGAGI.

Details on this clonotype: A read error may be the cause here, since a much bigger clone is one base away. The rearrangement joins TRBV27 to TRBJ2-7, with D perhaps matching TRBD1 (6 bases). Germline loops: CDR1 MNHEY, CDR2 SMNVEV (reference sequence). The CDR3 spans 13 residues. CDR3 residues: CTSSLGQTYEQYF. CDR3 bases: TGTACCAGCAGTTTAGGACAGACCTACGAGCAGTACTTC.

In this sample, this clonotype turned up many times. The chain carries TRBV28 and TRBJ1-5; 7 bases agree with TRBD1. Trimming removed 3 bases from V and 3 bases from J; junction bases left unmatched: 2. Germline V lookup: CDR1 MDHEN, CDR2 SYDVKM. The CDR3 is 14 amino acids. The CDR3, as DNA: TGTGCCAGCAGTTTGACAGGGACCAATCAGCCCCAGCATTTT. As protein: CASSLTGTNQPQHF.

There are many counts of this clonotype. DNA for the CDR3: TGTGCCAGCAGTAAACACACAGGTCGTGAAGAGACCCAGTACTTC. Protein sequence: CASSKHTGREETQYF. The chain combines TRBV2 with TRBJ2-5; a possible D gene is TRBD1 (5 bases). V lost 5 bases and J lost 3, with 16 bases in between. Germline V gene sequence: CDR1 SNHLY, CDR2 FYNNEI. The CDR3 contains 15 residues.

This clonotype occurred many times. V and J are TRBV2 and TRBJ2-3, with TRBD2 as a possible D gene (5 bases). The germline V gene has CDR1 SNHLY and CDR2 FYNNEI. V was trimmed by 2 bases and J by 4 bases, leaving 10 bases between them. The CDR3 has 14 residues. The CDR3 DNA sequence: TGTGCCAGCAGTGAAAGGCTAGCCGCAGATACGCAGTATTTT. It is translated as CASSERLAADTQYF.

This clonotype was recorded many times. V and J are TRBV20-1 and TRBJ1-1; D is ambiguous. Trimming pared 6 bases from V and 4 bases from J, leaving 18 bases between. Germline V gives CDR1 DFQATT, CDR2 SNEGSKA (reference sequence). CDR3 length: 14 amino acids. The DNA for the CDR3 is TGCAGTGCCAGAACCGCGGGGTTGGTCACTGAAGCTTTCTTT. Translating it yields CSARTAGLVTEAFF.

This clonotype was observed at least ten times. The chain joins TRBV7-9 to TRBJ2-5; 12 bases fit TRBD1. Unmatched junction bases numbered 8, after V lost 4 bases and J lost 5 bases. This CDR3 region has 16 residues. Germline-derived CDR1 and CDR2 are SEHNR and FQNEAQ (reference sequence). CDR3 region: CASSSGTGGLQETQYF. In DNA, the CDR3 is TGTGCCAGCAGCTCCGGGACAGGGGGCCTCCAGGAGACCCAGTACTTC.

The chain joins TRBV6-1 to TRBJ1-4, with 10 bases that match TRBD1. CDR1 and CDR2 from the germline V gene are MNHNS and SASEGT. V lost 0 bases to trimming and J lost 2 bases; unmatched junction nucleotides: 6. The CDR3 has 18 amino acids. CDR3 residues: CASSEALTGGTTNEKLFF. The CDR3 DNA sequence: TGTGCCAGCAGTGAAGCGTTGACAGGGGGCACGACTAATGAAAAACTGTTTTTT.

Worth noting for this clonotype: This may stem from a read error, because a much larger clone lies one nucleotide away. V gene TRBV11-2 combines with J gene TRBJ2-5; possibly TRBD2 for D (6 bases). Germline assignment: CDR1 SGHAT and CDR2 FQNNGV. The V end lost 4 bases, the J end lost 4 bases, and 13 bases lay between the germline ends. The CDR3 runs to 14 residues. The CDR3 sequence: CASSSYGSVETQYF. Written as DNA, the CDR3 is TGTGCCAGCAGCTCCTACGGGAGTGTAGAGACCCAGTACTTC. Based on the CDR3 plus reference TRBV11-2 and TRBJ2-5, the full variable domain is EAGVAQSPRYKIIEKRQSVAFWCNPISGHATLYWYQQILGQGPKLLIQFQNNGVVDDSQLPKDRFSAERLKGVDSTLKIQPAKLEDSAVYLCASSSYGSVETQYFGPGTRLLVL.

This clonotype was detected a few times. The V and J genes are TRBV12-3 or TRBV12-4 and TRBJ2-3; D might be TRBD1 or TRBD2, each matching 6 bases. This CDR3 contains 18 residues. Between the trimmed V and J ends, which lost 0 bases and 0 bases, there was a span of 16 bases. This CDR3 reads CASSLANSRGLSTDTQYF. The CDR3 coding sequence is TGTGCCAGCAGTTTAGCTAACTCCAGGGGACTTAGCACAGATACGCAGTATTTT.

This clonotype was seen at least ten times. This sequence joins TRBV7-2 and TRBJ2-7; D is possibly TRBD1 (6 bases). The CDR3 runs to 14 residues. V lost 5 bases and J lost 2, with 13 bases in between. In germline, CDR1 is SGHTA, CDR2 FQGNSA. CDR3 region: CASSPARGTYEQYF. Written as DNA, the CDR3 is TGTGCCAGCAGCCCCGCCAGGGGAACCTACGAGCAGTACTTC. Combining the CDR3 with reference TRBV7-2 and TRBJ2-7 gives the whole variable domain GAGVSQSPSNKVTEKGKDVELRCDPISGHTALYWYRQSLGQGLEFLIYFQGNSAPDKSGLPSDRFSAERTGGSVSTLTIQRTQQEDSAVYLCASSPARGTYEQYFGPGTRLTVT.

J is TRBJ2-1 and V is TRBV7-2, with 7 nucleotides matching TRBD2. The V gene's germline CDR1 is SGHTA and CDR2 FQGNSA. V trimming: 4 bases; J trimming: 7 bases; junction bases outside the gene matches: 19. The CDR3 contains 18 residues. As DNA, the CDR3 is TGTGCCAGCAGCTCTCCCCCCCGGGGACGGGGGGTATATAATGAGCAGTTCTTC. Its protein product is CASSSPPRGRGVYNEQFF.

At least ten counts were recorded for this clonotype. The CDR3 sequence: CASSPTSSGELFF. CDR3 DNA sequence: TGTGCCAGCAGTCCTACTAGCTCCGGGGAGCTGTTTTTT. The rearrangement uses TRBV12-3 or TRBV12-4 and TRBJ2-2, with a possible D match to TRBD2 (6 bases). The ends were cut back, 5 bases at V and 6 bases at J, with 10 bases in the middle. This CDR3 has 13 residues.

At least ten counts were recorded for this clonotype. The chain's CDR3 is CASSQRGYEAFF. The CDR3 region has the DNA TGTGCCAGCAGCCAACGGGGGTATGAGGCTTTCTTT. V is TRBV3-1 and J is TRBJ1-1; a possible D gene is TRBD1 (5 bases). Trimming stripped 2 bases from V and 11 bases from J, with 12 bases between. This CDR3 has 12 residues. The V gene's germline CDR1 is LGHDT and CDR2 YNNKEL (reference sequence). The complete variable domain, with remaining parts taken from reference TRBV3-1 and TRBJ1-1, reads DTAVSQTPKYLVTQMGNDKSIKCEQNLGHDTMYWYKQDSKKFLKIMFSYNNKELIINETVPNRFSPKSPDKAHLNLHINSLELGDSAVYFCASSQRGYEAFFGQGTRLTVV.

The sample holds many counts of this clonotype. The V call is TRBV11-2, the J call TRBJ2-7, with D unresolved. In germline, CDR1 is SGHAT, CDR2 FQNNGV. With 0 bases removed from V and 7 bases from J, the gap between germline ends came to 10 bases. The CDR3 runs to 13 residues. DNA for the CDR3: TGTGCCAGCAGCTTAGAGGCCAACGGGGAGCAGTACTTC. Protein product: CASSLEANGEQYF.

The V gene is TRBV19, the J gene TRBJ2-3, with a tentative D call TRBD1 (6 bases). Germline V lookup: CDR1 LNHDA, CDR2 SQIVND (reference sequence). The CDR3 consists of 14 residues. V was trimmed by 2 bases and J by 6 bases, leaving 12 bases between them. In nucleotides, the CDR3 is TGTGCCAGTAGTATATATGCAGGGGCCGATACGCAGTATTTT. This codes for CASSIYAGADTQYF. Full variable domain (remainder filled in from reference TRBV19 and TRBJ2-3): DGGITQSPKYLFRKEGQNVTLSCEQNLNHDAMYWYRQDPGQGLRLIYYSQIVNDFQKGDIAEGYSVSREKKESFPLTVTSAQKNPTAFYLCASSIYAGADTQYFGPGTRLTVL.